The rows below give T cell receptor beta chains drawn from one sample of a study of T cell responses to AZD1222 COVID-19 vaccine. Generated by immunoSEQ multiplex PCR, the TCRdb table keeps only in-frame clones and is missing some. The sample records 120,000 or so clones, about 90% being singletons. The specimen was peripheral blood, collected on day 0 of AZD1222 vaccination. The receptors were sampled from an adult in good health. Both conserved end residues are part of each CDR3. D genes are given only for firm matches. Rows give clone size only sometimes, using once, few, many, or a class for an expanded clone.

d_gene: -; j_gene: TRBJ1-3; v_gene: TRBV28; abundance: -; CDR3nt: TGTGCCAGCAGTTTAGGGCAGAGCTCTGGAAACACCATATATTTT; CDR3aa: CASSLGQSSGNTIYF
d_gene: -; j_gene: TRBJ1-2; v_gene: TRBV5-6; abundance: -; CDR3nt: TGTGCCAGCAGCTTGGAAATCGGCCGGATTCCTCTCTACTATGGCTACACCTTC; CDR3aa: CASSLEIGRIPLYYGYTF
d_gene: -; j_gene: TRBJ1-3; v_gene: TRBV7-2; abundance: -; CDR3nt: TGTGCCAGCAGCTTAACGGGGCAAGGGTCTGGAAACACCATATATTTT; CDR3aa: CASSLTGQGSGNTIYF
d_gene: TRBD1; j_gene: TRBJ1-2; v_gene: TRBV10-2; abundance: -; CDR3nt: TGCGCCAGCACCCTAGACAGGGTCTATGGCTACACCTTC; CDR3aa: CASTLDRVYGYTF
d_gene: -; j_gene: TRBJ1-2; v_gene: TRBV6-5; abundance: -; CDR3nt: TGTGCCAGGGGCGGTGCCTATGGCTACACCTTC; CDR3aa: CARGGAYGYTF
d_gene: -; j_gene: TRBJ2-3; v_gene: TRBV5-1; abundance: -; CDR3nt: TGCGCCAGCAGCGCGGGGTTCACAGATACGCAGTATTTT; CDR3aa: CASSAGFTDTQYF
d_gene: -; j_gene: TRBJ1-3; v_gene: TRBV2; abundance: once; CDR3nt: TGTGCCAGCAAAAGCCCCGGGGAAACCATATATTTT; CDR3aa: CASKSPGETIYF
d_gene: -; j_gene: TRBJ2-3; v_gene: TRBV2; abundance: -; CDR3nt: TGTGCCAGCAGTGAGGGGGTAGGAACAGATACGCAGTATTTT; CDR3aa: CASSEGVGTDTQYF
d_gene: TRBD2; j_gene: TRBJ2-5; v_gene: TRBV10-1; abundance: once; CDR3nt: TGCGCCAGCAGTGAGTCGCTCGCGGGGGAAGAGACCCAGTACTTC; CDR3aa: CASSESLAGEETQYF
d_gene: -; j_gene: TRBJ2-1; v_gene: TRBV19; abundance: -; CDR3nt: TGTGCCAGTAGTATAGCGGGGGGCCTATATCTCAATGAGCAGTTCTTC; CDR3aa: CASSIAGGLYLNEQFF
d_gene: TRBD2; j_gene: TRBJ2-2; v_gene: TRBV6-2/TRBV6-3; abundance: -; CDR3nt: TGTGCCAGCAGTTACTCGATACAGCGGGGGGGCACCGGGGAGCTGTTTTTT; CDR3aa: CASSYSIQRGGTGELFF
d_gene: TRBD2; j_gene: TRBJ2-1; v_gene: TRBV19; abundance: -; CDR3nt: TGTGCCAGTAGTAGGCTAGCGGGGGGTGAGCAGTTCTTC; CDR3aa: CASSRLAGGEQFF
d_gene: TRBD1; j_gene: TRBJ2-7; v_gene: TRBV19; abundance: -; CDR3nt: TGTGCCAGTAGTAACAGGGGAGATATGACCTACGAGCAGTACTTC; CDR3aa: CASSNRGDMTYEQYF
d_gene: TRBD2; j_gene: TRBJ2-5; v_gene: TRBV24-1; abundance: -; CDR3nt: TGTGCCACCGGAAAGACTAGCGGGGGGCAAGAGACCCAGTACTTC; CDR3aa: CATGKTSGGQETQYF
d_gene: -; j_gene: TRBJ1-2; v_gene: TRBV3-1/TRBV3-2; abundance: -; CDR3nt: TGTGCCAGCAGCCAAGATATTGGACACAGCCCCTATGGCTACACCTTC; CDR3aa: CASSQDIGHSPYGYTF
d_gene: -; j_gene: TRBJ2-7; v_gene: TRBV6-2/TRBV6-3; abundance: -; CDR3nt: TGTGCCAGCAGTTCTCTGGATGGACTTCTAAGCTCCTACGAGCAGTACTTC; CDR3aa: CASSSLDGLLSSYEQYF
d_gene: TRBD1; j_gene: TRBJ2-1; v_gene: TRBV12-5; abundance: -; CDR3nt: TGTGCTAGTGGTACCGGGACAGGGTTCTACAATGAGCAGTTCTTC; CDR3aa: CASGTGTGFYNEQFF
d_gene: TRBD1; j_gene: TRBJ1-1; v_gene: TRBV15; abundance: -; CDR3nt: TGTGCCACCAGCAGAGGACGAACCGGGACAGGGAACACTGAAGCTTTCTTT; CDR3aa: CATSRGRTGTGNTEAFF
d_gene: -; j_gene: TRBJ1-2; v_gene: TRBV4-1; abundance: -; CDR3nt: TGCGCCAGCAGCCAAGATAGGGGCAGGGGTTCGTCGGGCTACACCTTC; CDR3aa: CASSQDRGRGSSGYTF
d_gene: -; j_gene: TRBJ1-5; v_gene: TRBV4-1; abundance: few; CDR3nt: TGCGCCAGTTCCAATACCGACAGAGGAAATCAGCCCCAGCATTTT; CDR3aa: CASSNTDRGNQPQHF
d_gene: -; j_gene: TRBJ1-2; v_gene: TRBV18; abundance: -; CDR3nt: TGTGCCAGCTCACCACGGGGCAGGGGAAGGAACTATGGCTACACCTTC; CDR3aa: CASSPRGRGRNYGYTF
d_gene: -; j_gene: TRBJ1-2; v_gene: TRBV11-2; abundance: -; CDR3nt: TGTGCCAGCAGCTCGCGGGGTAACTATGGCTACACCTTC; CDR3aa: CASSSRGNYGYTF
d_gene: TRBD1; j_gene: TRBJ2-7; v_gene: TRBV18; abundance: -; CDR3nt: TGTGCCAGCTCACCACCGGGTTGGACAGGGAGTTACTTC; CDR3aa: CASSPPGWTGSYF
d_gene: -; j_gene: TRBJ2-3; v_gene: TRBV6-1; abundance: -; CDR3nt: TGTGCCAGCAGCCGAGGACTCACAGATACGCAGTATTTT; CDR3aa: CASSRGLTDTQYF
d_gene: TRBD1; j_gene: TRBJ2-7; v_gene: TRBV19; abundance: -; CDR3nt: TGTGCCAGTAGTAGAGGGGGCGGTTCCTACGAGCAGTACTTC; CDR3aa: CASSRGGGSYEQYF
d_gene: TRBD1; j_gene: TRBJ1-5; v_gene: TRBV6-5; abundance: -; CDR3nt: TGTGCCAGCAGGGGAGGACAGGGTCATCAGCCCCAGCATTTT; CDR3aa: CASRGGQGHQPQHF
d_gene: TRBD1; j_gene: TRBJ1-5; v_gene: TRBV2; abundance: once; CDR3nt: TGTGCCAGCAGGACCAACAGGGGCGGGCATCAGCCCCAGCATTTT; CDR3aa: CASRTNRGGHQPQHF
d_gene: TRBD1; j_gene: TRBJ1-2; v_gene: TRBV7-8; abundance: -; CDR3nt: TGTGCCAGCAGCTTAAACATTCCCGGGACAGCTATAAACTATGGCTACACCTTC; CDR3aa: CASSLNIPGTAINYGYTF
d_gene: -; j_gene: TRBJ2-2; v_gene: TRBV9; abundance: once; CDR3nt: TGTGCCAGCAGCGTGGCAGTTTATACCGGGGAGCTGTTTTTT; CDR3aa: CASSVAVYTGELFF
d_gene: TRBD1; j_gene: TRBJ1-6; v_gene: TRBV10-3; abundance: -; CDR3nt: TGTGCCATCGGGACAGGTATTAATTCACCCCTCCACTTT; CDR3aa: CAIGTGINSPLHF
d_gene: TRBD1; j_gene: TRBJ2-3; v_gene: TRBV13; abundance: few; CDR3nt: TGTGCCAGCAGCACTCGACAGGGCAGAGATACGCAGTATTTT; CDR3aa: CASSTRQGRDTQYF
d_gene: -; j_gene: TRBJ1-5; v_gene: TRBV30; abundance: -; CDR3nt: TGTGCCTGGAGTTCTCGCGAGGATCAGCCCCAGCATTTT; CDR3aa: CAWSSREDQPQHF
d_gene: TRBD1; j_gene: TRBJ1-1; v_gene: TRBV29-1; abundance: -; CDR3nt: TGCAGCGTGCTCTTGGGTGGACAGGGGGCTACTGAAGCTTTCTTT; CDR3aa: CSVLLGGQGATEAFF
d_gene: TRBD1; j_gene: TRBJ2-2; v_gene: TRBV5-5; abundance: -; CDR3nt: TGTGCCAGCAGCTTACAGGGGACCGCGAACACCGGGGAGCTGTTTTTT; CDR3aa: CASSLQGTANTGELFF
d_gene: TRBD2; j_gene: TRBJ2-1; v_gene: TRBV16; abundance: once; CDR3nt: TGTGCCAGCAGCCAATCGATCCCGGGGGGGCCTAGGAATGAGCAGTTCTTC; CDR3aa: CASSQSIPGGPRNEQFF
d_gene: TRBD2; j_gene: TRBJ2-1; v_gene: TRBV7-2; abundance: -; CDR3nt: TGTGCCAGCAGCTTAGTTGGGACTAGCGGTGCCTACAATGAGCAGTTCTTC; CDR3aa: CASSLVGTSGAYNEQFF
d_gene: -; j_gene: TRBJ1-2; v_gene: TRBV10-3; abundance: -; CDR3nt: TGTGCCATCAGTGAGTCGAGGGGGGGAGACTATGGCTACACCTTC; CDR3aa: CAISESRGGDYGYTF
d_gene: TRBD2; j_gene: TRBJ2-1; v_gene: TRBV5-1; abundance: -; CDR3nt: TGCGCCAGCAGCTCCGGGACTACCGAGTTCTTC; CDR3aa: CASSSGTTEFF
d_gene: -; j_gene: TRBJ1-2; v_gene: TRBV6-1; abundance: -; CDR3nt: TGTGCCAGCAGTGAATCCAGGAACAGGGACTATGGCTACACCTTC; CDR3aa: CASSESRNRDYGYTF
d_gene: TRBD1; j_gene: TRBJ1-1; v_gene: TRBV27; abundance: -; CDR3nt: TGTGCCAGCAGTACCAACAGGGGAAGGGACACTGAAGCTTTCTTT; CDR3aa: CASSTNRGRDTEAFF
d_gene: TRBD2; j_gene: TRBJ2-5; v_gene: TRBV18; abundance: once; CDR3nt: TGTGCCAGCTCACCACCGGGACTAGCGGTCCAAGAGACCCAGTACTTC; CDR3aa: CASSPPGLAVQETQYF
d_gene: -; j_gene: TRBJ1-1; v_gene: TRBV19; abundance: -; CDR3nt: TGTGCCAGTAGTGGGGGGGGCACTGAAGCTTTCTTT; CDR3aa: CASSGGGTEAFF
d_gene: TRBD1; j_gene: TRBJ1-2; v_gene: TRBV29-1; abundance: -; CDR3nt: TGCAGCGCCTCCGACAGGGGCGGGGGCTACACCTTC; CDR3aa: CSASDRGGGYTF
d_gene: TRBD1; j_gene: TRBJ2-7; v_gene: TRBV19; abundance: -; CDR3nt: TGTGCCAGTAGTTTCGGGACAGCCTACGAGCAGTACTTC; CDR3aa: CASSFGTAYEQYF
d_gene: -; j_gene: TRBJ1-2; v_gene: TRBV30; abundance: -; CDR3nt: TGTGCCTGGAGTGGCAGCTATGGCTACACCTTC; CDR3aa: CAWSGSYGYTF
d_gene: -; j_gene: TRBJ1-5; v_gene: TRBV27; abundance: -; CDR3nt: TGTGCCAGCAGTTTCTCTCGGGGGGGCAATCAGCCCCAGCATTTT; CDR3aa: CASSFSRGGNQPQHF
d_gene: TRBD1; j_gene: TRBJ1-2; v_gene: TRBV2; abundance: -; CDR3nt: TGTGCCAGCAGTCTATACAGGGGAGGTTCCTATGGCTACACCTTC; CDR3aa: CASSLYRGGSYGYTF
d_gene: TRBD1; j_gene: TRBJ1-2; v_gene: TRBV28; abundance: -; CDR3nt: TGTGCCAGCAGCTCCGGGACAGTCCTCGGGGGGGGCTACACCTTC; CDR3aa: CASSSGTVLGGGYTF
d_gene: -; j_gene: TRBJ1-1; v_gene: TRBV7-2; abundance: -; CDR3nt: TGTGCCAGCAGCACTATGGCGGCTATGAACACTGAAGCTTTCTTT; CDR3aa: CASSTMAAMNTEAFF
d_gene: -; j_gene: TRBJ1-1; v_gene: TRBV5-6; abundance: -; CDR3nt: TGTGCCAGCAGCTTGGTTAACACTGAAGCTTTCTTT; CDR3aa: CASSLVNTEAFF
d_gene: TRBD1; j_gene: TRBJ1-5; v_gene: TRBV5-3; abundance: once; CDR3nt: TGTGCCAGAAGCTTGAGAGGGGGCGGTCAGCCCCAGCATTTT; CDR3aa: CARSLRGGGQPQHF
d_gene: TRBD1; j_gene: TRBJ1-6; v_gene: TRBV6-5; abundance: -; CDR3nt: TGTGCCAGCAGATCCGGGACAGATAATTCACCCCTCCACTTT; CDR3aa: CASRSGTDNSPLHF
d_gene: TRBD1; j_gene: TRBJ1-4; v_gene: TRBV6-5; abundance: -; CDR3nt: TGTGCCAGCAGTTCTACCGGGACAGGAGGCGAAAAACTGTTTTTT; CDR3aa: CASSSTGTGGEKLFF
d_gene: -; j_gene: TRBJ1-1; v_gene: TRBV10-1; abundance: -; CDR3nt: TGCGCCAGCAGTGAAGAATCGACAGGGAACACTGAAGCTTTCTTT; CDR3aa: CASSEESTGNTEAFF
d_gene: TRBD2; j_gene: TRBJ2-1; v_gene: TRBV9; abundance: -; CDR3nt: TGTGCCAGCAGCGTCAGCGGGATTCCATACAATGAGCAGTTCTTC; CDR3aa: CASSVSGIPYNEQFF
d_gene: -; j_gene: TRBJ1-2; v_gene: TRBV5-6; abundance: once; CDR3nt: TGTGCCAGCAGCCCCGGGGGGCTTGCAGGCTACACCTTC; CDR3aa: CASSPGGLAGYTF
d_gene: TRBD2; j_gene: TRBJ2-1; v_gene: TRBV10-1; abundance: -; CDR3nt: TGCGCCAGCAGTGAGGAGCTCCGCGGGGGGCAGTTCTTC; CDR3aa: CASSEELRGGQFF
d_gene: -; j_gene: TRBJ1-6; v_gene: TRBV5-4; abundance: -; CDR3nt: TGTGCCAGCAGCTTAAGGACCGGCAGGGATTCACCCCTCCACTTT; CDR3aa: CASSLRTGRDSPLHF
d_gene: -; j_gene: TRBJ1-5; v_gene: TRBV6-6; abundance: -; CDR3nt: TGTGCCAGCCACAGGGATAGGCAGCCCCAGCATTTT; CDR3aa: CASHRDRQPQHF
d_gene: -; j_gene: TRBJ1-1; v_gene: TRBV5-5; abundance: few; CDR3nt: TGTGCCAGCAGCCTCCGGGACATTAACACTGAAGCTTTCTTT; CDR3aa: CASSLRDINTEAFF